This T cell receptor beta chain is from a study of neurological immune-mediated disorders. Losses at the gene ends were 4 bases for V and 5 bases for J; bases not matched to a gene: 11. From germline, CDR1 is SGHRS and CDR2 YFSETQ. The CDR3 length is 15 residues. TCRdb re-called the 5' RACE reads through MiXCR, storing one row per CDR3 protein. The sample holds 85,000 to 100,000 distinct CDR3 sequences, about 3.8% seen once. This clonotype was recorded a few times. The sequence was obtained from a woman aged 18-29 years with multiple sclerosis. Sequencing was carried out using PBMCs. The V gene is TRBV5-1, the J gene TRBJ2-5; 7 bases fit TRBD1. The CDR3 region has the DNA TGCGCCAGCAGCACAGCCGGGACAGCGTCGGAGACCCAGTACTTC. Protein product: CASSTAGTASETQYF.